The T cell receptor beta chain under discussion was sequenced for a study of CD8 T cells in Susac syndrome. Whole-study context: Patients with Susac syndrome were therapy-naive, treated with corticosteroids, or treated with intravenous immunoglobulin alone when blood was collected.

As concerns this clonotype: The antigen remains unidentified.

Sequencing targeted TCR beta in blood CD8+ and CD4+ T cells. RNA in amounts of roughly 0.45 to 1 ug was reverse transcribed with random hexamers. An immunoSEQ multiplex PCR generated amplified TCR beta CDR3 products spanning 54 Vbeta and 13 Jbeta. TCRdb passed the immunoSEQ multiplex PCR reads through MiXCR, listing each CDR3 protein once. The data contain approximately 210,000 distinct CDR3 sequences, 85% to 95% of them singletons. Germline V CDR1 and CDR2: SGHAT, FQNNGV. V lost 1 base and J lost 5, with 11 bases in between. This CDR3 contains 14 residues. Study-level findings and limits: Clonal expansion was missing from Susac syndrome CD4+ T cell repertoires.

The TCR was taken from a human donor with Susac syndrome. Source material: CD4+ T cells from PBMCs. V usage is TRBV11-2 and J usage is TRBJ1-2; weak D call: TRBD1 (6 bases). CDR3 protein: CASSLGDIRYGYTF. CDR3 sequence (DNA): TGTGCCAGCAGCTTAGGGGACATCCGATATGGCTACACCTTC.